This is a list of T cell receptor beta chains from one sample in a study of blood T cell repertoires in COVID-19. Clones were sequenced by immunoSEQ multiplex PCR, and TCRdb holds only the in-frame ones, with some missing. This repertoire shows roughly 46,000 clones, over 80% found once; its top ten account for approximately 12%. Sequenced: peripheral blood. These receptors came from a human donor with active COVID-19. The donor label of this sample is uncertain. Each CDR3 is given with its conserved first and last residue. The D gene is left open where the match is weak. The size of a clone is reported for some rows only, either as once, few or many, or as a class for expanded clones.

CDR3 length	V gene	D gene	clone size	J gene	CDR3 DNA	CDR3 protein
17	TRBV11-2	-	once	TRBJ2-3	TGTGCCAGCAGCTTCGGAGGCGGTGCGGGGGCGGCAGATACGCAGTATTTT	CASSFGGGAGAADTQYF
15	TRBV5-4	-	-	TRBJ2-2	TGTGCCAGCAGCTTGGGAGAAGCGAACACCGGGGAGCTGTTTTTT	CASSLGEANTGELFF
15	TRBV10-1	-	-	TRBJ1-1	TGCGCCAGCAGTGAGTCGACGGGGTTTGGCACTGAAGCTTTCTTT	CASSESTGFGTEAFF
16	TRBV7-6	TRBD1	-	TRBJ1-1	TGTGCCAGCAGCTTAACAAAACAGGGGGTTCGCACTGAAGCTTTCTTT	CASSLTKQGVRTEAFF
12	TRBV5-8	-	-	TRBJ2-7	TGTGCCAGCAGCGGGACTCGACGGGAGCAGTACTTC	CASSGTRREQYF
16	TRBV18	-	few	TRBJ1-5	TGTGCCAGCTCACCCCAGGGGATTGGTACCAATCAGCCCCAGCATTTT	CASSPQGIGTNQPQHF
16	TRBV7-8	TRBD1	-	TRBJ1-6	TGTGCCAGCAGCTTCCGAGGGGGCCTAGATTATTCACCCCTCCACTTT	CASSFRGGLDYSPLHF
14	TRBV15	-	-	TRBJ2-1	TGTGCCACCAGCAGAGATCCCGGAGGGAATGAGCAGTTCTTC	CATSRDPGGNEQFF
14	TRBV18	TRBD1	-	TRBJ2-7	TGTGCCAGCTCACCCGACAGGGGCTCCTACGAGCAGTACTTC	CASSPDRGSYEQYF
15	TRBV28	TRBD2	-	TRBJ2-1	TGTGCCAGCTTCGGACTAGCCCAAGACTACAATGAGCAGTTCTTC	CASFGLAQDYNEQFF
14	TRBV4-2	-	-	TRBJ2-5	TGTGCCAGCAGCCCCCGGGGAGCGGATCAGACCCAGTACTTC	CASSPRGADQTQYF
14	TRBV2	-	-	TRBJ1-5	TGTGCCAGCAGTCGACAGGTTACGAGTCAGCCCCAGCATTTT	CASSRQVTSQPQHF
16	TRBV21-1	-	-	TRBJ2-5	TGTGCCAGCAGCAAAGAGAGGCAGGGGCCCCCAGAAACCCAGTACTTC	CASSKERQGPPETQYF
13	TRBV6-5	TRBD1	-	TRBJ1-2	TGTGCCAGCAGCCTAAGACAGGGCCTCTACTACACCTTC	CASSLRQGLYYTF
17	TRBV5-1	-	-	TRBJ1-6	TGCGCCAGCAGCTTGGAACCGCAAAATAGTAATAATTCACCCCTCCACTTT	CASSLEPQNSNNSPLHF
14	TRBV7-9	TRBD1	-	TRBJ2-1	TGTGCCAGTACAGGACAGGGAGCCTACAATGAGCAGTTCTTC	CASTGQGAYNEQFF
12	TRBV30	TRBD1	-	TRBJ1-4	TGTGCCTGGGCCCCGACAGGGGGAAAACTGTTTTTT	CAWAPTGGKLFF
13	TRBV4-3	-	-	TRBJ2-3	TGCGCCAGCAGCCAAGACCGGAGTCAGACGCAGTATTTT	CASSQDRSQTQYF
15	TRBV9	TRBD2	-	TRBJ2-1	TGTGCCAGCAGCGTAGTTAGTAGCGGGCCGAATGAGCAGTTCTTC	CASSVVSSGPNEQFF
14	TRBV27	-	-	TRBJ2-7	TGTGCCAGCAGTTCGCGACAGTTTAGCTACGAGCAGTACTTC	CASSSRQFSYEQYF
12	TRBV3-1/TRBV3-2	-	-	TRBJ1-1	TGTGCCAGCAGCCCCACAGGCTTCGAAGCTTTCTTT	CASSPTGFEAFF
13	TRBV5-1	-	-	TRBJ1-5	TGCGCCAGCAGCTTGGACCTAAATCAGCCCCAGCATTTT	CASSLDLNQPQHF
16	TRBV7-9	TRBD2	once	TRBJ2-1	TGTGCCAGCAGCTTAGCCCTAGCGGGAGTCTACAATGAGCAGTTCTTC	CASSLALAGVYNEQFF
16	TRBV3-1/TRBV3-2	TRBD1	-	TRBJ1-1	TGTGCCAGCAGCCCAAGACAGGGGCTACTACACACTGAAGCTTTCTTT	CASSPRQGLLHTEAFF
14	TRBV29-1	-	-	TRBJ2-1	TGCAGCGTCCTAAGGGGGGGCGTTTTAAATGAGCAGTTCTTC	CSVLRGGVLNEQFF
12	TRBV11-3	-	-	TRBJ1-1	TGTGCCAGCAGCTTAAAGCCCACTGAAGCTTTCTTT	CASSLKPTEAFF
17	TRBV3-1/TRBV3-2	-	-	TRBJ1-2	TGTGCCAGCAGCCAAGATCTAAGTAGGGAGTACCGGCTTGGCTACACCTTC	CASSQDLSREYRLGYTF
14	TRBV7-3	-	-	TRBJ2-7	TGTGCCAGCATCGGCAGGGCAGGCCTCTACGAGCAGTACTTC	CASIGRAGLYEQYF
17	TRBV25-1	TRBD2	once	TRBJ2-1	TGTGCCAGCAGTGATCCGCTAGCGGGAGGGACCTACAATGAGCAGTTCTTC	CASSDPLAGGTYNEQFF
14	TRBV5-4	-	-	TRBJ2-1	TGTGCCAGCAGAGGGGGAGTCGCCTACAATGAGCAGTTCTTC	CASRGGVAYNEQFF
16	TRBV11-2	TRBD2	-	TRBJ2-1	TGTGCCAGCAGCTTAGGTTTAGCGGGAGGGTACAATGAGCAGTTCTTC	CASSLGLAGGYNEQFF
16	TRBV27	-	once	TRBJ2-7	TGTGCCAGCAGTTTAATAGGGGCCGCAACGGTCTACGAGCAGTACTTC	CASSLIGAATVYEQYF
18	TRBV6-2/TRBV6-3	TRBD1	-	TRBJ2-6	TGTGCCAGCAGCCCCTACAGACAGGGCGGCTCGGGGGCCAACGTCCTGACTTTC	CASSPYRQGGSGANVLTF
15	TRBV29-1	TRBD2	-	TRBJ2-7	TGCAGCGTTGAAAAACTAGCGGGAGGGCCCTACGAGCAGTACTTC	CSVEKLAGGPYEQYF
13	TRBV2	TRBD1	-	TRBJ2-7	TGTGCCTTCACCGGGACAGGGTCCTACGAGCAGTACTTC	CAFTGTGSYEQYF
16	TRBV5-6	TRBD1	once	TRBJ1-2	TGTGCCAGCAGCCCCACCAACAGGGGCGATAACTATGGCTACACCTTC	CASSPTNRGDNYGYTF
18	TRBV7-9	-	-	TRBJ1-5	TGTGCCAGCAGCTTAGGGACATTGGCCGCAACAAGTGATCAGCCCCAGCATTTT	CASSLGTLAATSDQPQHF
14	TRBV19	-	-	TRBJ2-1	TGTGCCAGTAGTCGGGGGGCAAAATTCAATGAGCAGTTCTTC	CASSRGAKFNEQFF
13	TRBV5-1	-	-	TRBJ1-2	TGCGCCAGCAGCTCAGGGTTAACGGGCGGCTACACCTTC	CASSSGLTGGYTF
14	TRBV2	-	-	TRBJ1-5	TGTGCCAGCAGTGATGCGAGACTCAATCAGCCCCAGCATTTT	CASSDARLNQPQHF
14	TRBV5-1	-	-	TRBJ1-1	TGCGCCAGCAGCGTGGAGTCTTCGGGTACTGAAGCTTTCTTT	CASSVESSGTEAFF
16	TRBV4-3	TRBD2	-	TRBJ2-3	TGCGCCAGCAGCCAAGTTTCTAGCGGGAGTACAGATACGCAGTATTTT	CASSQVSSGSTDTQYF
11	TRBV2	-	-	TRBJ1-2	TGTGCCAGCAGTCAAGACTCGGGCTACACCTTC	CASSQDSGYTF
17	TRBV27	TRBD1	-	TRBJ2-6	TGTGCCAGCAGTTTAAAGAGACAGGGAGCCGGGGCCAACGTCCTGACTTTC	CASSLKRQGAGANVLTF
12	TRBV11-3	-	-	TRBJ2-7	TGTGCCAGCAGCTTAATCAGAGGCGAGCAGTACTTC	CASSLIRGEQYF
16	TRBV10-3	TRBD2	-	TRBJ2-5	TGTGCCATCAGTGAAGGACTAGCGGGGGGTCAAGAGACCCAGTACTTC	CAISEGLAGGQETQYF